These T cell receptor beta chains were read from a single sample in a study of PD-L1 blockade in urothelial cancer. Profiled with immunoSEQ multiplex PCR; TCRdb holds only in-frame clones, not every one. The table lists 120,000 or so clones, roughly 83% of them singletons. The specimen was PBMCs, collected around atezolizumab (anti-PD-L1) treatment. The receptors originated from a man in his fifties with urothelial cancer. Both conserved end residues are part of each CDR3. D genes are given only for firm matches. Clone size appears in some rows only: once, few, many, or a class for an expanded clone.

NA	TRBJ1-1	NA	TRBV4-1	TGCGCCAGCAGCCAAACACAGGTGAACACTGAAGCTTTCTTT	CASSQTQVNTEAFF
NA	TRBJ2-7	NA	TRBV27	TGTGCCAGTCGGGGGAGCTCCTACGAGCAGTACTTC	CASRGSSYEQYF
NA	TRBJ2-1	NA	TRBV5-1	TGCGCCAGCAGCTTGGAGGGGGATGAGCAGTTCTTC	CASSLEGDEQFF
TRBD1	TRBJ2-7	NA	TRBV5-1	TGCGCCAGCAGCATGTACGGACAGGGGACCTCGGGGGAGCAGTACTTC	CASSMYGQGTSGEQYF
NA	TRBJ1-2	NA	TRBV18	TGTGCCAGCTCACCGGACAGCATCAACTATGGCTACACCTTC	CASSPDSINYGYTF
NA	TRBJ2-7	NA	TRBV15	TGTGCCGCTGGAGGGGTGCGAAACGAGCAGTACTTC	CAAGGVRNEQYF
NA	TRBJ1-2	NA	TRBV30	TGTGCCTGGAGTGTAGGCAGGGCCTATGGCTACACCTTC	CAWSVGRAYGYTF
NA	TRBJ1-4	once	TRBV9	TGTGCCAGCAGCGTAATGTCCGGGTCCAATGAAAAACTGTTTTTT	CASSVMSGSNEKLFF
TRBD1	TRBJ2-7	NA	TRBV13	TGTGCCAGCAGCTTAGGCCGGGACAGGATCAGCGAGCAGTACTTC	CASSLGRDRISEQYF
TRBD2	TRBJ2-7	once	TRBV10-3	TGTGCCATCAGTCGACTAGCGGTGAGCTCCTACGAGCAGTACTTC	CAISRLAVSSYEQYF